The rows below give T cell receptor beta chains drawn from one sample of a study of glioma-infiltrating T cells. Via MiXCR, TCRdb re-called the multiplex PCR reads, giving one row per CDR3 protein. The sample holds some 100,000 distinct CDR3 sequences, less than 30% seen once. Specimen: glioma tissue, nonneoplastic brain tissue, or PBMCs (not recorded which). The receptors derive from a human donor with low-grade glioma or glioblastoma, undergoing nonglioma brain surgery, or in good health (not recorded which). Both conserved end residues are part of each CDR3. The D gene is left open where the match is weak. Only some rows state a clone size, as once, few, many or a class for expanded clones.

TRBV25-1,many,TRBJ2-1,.,TGTGCCAGCAGTGATGGGAATGAGCAGTTCTTC,CASSDGNEQFF
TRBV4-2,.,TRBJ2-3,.,TGTGCCAGCAGCCAAGGGGCCACCACAGATACGCAGTATTTT,CASSQGATTDTQYF
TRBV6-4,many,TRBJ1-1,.,TGTGCCAGCAGGGACGCGGCTGCCACTGAAGCTTTCTTT,CASRDAAATEAFF
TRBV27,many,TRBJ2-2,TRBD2,TGTGCCAGCAGAACTCTAGCGGGAGCCGGGGAGCTGTTTTTT,CASRTLAGAGELFF
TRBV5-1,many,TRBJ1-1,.,TGCGCCAGCAGCTTGGGGACCGGGGGGTACACTGAAGCTTTCTTT,CASSLGTGGYTEAFF
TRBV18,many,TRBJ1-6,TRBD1,TGTGCCAGCTCCCTAGGGGGCGATTCACCCCTCCACTTT,CASSLGGDSPLHF
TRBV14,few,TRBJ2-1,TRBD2,TGTGCCAGCAGCCAAGATATGACGGGAGGCTCAATCAGCTCCTACAATGAGCAGTTCTTC,CASSQDMTGGSISSYNEQFF
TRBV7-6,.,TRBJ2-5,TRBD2,TGTGCCAGCAGCTTCGGGACTAGCGGGGAGCCAGAGACCCAGTACTTC,CASSFGTSGEPETQYF
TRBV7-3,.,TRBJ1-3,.,TGTGCCAGCATCCTCGGACAATCCGGAAACACCATATATTTT,CASILGQSGNTIYF
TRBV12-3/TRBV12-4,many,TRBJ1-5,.,TGTGCCAGCAGTTTTACCGGGAGGCCGGATCAGCCCCAGCATTTT,CASSFTGRPDQPQHF
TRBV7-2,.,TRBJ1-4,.,TGTGCCAGCAGCTTCGGGGGAACGCGCGAAAAACTGTTTTTT,CASSFGGTREKLFF
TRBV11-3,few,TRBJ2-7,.,TGTGCCAGCAGCTCTAGGACCTTCGAGCAGTACTTC,CASSSRTFEQYF
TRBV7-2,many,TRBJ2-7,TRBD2,TGTGCCAGCAGCGCTGGACTAGCGGGAGTCGAGCAGTACTTC,CASSAGLAGVEQYF
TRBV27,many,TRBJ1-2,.,TGTGCCAGCAGTTCCCTCGGGGGTGGGTATGGCTACACCTTC,CASSSLGGGYGYTF
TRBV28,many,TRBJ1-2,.,TGTGCCAGCAGTTTAAAAGGAGATCCCTACACCTTC,CASSLKGDPYTF
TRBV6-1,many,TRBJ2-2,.,TGTGCCAGCAGACTGGACGACGTTGGCACCGGGGAGCTGTTTTTT,CASRLDDVGTGELFF
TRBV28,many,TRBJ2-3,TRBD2,TGTGCCAGCACCTCTTTAGGACTAGCGGGAGGGGCTTATTGGACAGATACGCAGTATTTT,CASTSLGLAGGAYWTDTQYF
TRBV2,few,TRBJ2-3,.,TGTGCCAGCAGTGAAGTAAATGGGGCAGATACGCAGTATTTT,CASSEVNGADTQYF
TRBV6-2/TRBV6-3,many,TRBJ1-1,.,TGTGCCAGCAGTCGCCTGACGATGGACACTGAAGCTTTCTTT,CASSRLTMDTEAFF
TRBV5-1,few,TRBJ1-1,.,TGCGCCAGCAGCCGGGCGGGGAAGAACACTGAAGCTTTCTTT,CASSRAGKNTEAFF
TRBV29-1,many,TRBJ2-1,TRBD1,TGCAGCGTCGTCCGGGACAGGGGTTACAATGAGCAGTTCTTC,CSVVRDRGYNEQFF
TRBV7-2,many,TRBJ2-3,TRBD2,TGTGCCAGCAGCTTTCGACTAGCGGGACGCACAGATACGCAGTATTTT,CASSFRLAGRTDTQYF
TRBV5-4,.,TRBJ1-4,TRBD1,TGTGCCAGCAGCAGCCAGGGACAGGGAATTGAAAAACTGTTTTTT,CASSSQGQGIEKLFF
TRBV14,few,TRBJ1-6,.,TGTGCCAGCAGCCAAGCAGTCCGACGAAATTCACCCCTCCACTTT,CASSQAVRRNSPLHF
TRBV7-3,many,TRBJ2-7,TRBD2,TGTGCCAGCAGCCGCGGGGGGGCAGGGGAGTACGAGCAGTACTTC,CASSRGGAGEYEQYF
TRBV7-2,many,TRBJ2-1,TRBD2,TGTGCCAGCAGCCCCTTGACTAGCGGGGGGCGAGGTGAGCAGTTCTTC,CASSPLTSGGRGEQFF
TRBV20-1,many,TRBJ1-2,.,TGCAGTGGGGTGGAGAACTATGGCTACACCTTC,CSGVENYGYTF
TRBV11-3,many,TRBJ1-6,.,TGTGCCAGCAGCTTAGGTGGGCCCTCTAATTCACCCCTCCACTTT,CASSLGGPSNSPLHF
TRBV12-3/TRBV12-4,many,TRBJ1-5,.,TGTGCCAGCCTTGAGGAGGGGCTTAATCAGCCCCAGCATTTT,CASLEEGLNQPQHF
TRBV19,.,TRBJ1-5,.,TGTGCCTCATTTAGATATGGCAATCAGCCCCAGCATTTT,CASFRYGNQPQHF
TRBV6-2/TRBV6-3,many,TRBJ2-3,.,TGTGCCAGCAGGAGCCCGGGGCCGCCCGATACGCAGTATTTT,CASRSPGPPDTQYF
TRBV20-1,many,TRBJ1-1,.,TGCAGTGCTAGGGGGGGGAATTGGAACACTGAAGCTTTCTTT,CSARGGNWNTEAFF
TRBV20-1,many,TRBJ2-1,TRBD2,TGCAGTGCTAAGGTCCAGTTGACTAGCGGGAGATGGGACAATGAGCAGTTCTTC,CSAKVQLTSGRWDNEQFF
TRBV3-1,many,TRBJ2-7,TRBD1,TGTGCCAGCACCCAACTGACAGGGGTCTCCTACGAGCAGTACTTC,CASTQLTGVSYEQYF
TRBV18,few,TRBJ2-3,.,TGTGCCAGCTCACCACCGGGAGCAGATACGCAGTATTTT,CASSPPGADTQYF
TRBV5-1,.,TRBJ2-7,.,TGCGCCAGCAGCTTGATAGGACAGAGCTACGAGCAGTACTTC,CASSLIGQSYEQYF
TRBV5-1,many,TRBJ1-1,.,TGCGCCAGCAGCTTCGGGGGCACTGAAGCTTTCTTT,CASSFGGTEAFF
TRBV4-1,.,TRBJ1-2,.,TGCGCCAGCAGCCAAGCGGGATATAACTATGGCTACACCTTC,CASSQAGYNYGYTF
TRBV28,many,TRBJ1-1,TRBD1,TGTGCCAGCAGTCCAGGGGGGGGTAAAGCTTTCTTT,CASSPGGGKAFF
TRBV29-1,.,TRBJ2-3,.,TGCAGCGTCGCCCCAGGTCGTGGGGCAGATACGCAGTATTTT,CSVAPGRGADTQYF
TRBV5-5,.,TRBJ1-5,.,TGTGCCAGCAGCCCGGTTCGGGGGGCGAGGGATCAGCCCCAGCATTTT,CASSPVRGARDQPQHF
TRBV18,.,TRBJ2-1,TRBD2,TGTGCCAGCTCACCTCTCCCGGGACTAGCGGGCTCCCACAATGAGCAGTTCTTC,CASSPLPGLAGSHNEQFF
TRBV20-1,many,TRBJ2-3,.,TGCAGTGCTAGAGAACCAGGGAGGAGGACAGATACGCAGTATTTT,CSAREPGRRTDTQYF
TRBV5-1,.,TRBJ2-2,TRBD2,TGCGCCAGCAGCCCGCCTCCTAGCGGGGGAGGAACCGGGGAGCTGTTTTTT,CASSPPPSGGGTGELFF
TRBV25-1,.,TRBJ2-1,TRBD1,TGTGCCAGCAGCAGGACAGGGGGCCAGTTTAATGAGCAGTTCTTC,CASSRTGGQFNEQFF
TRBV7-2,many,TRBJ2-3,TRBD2,TGTGCCAGCAGCTTAGCGAGGACTAGCGGGGGGGGCACAGATACGCAGTATTTT,CASSLARTSGGGTDTQYF
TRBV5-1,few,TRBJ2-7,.,TGCGCCAGCAGCGTAGCGGCAGGGAGCTCCTACGAGCAGTACTTC,CASSVAAGSSYEQYF
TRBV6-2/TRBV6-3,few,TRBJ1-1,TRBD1,TGTGTTAGCAGTTACTCCGGACAGGTGGCTTTCTTT,CVSSYSGQVAFF
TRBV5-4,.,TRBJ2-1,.,TGTGCCAGCAGCTTCGGACCCCAGCAGTTCTTC,CASSFGPQQFF
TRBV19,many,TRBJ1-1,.,TGTGCCAGTAGTATTTACACTGAAGCTTTCTTT,CASSIYTEAFF
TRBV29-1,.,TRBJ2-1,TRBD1,TGCAGCGCTGACAGGGGGCAAGGCAATGAGCAGTTCTTC,CSADRGQGNEQFF
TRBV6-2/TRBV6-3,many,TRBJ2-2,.,TGTGCCAGCAGTTACTTGAGCGGACGTCCCGAAAGGGGGGAGCTGTTTTTT,CASSYLSGRPERGELFF
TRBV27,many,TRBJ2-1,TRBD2,TGTGCCAGCAGTCCAGGACTAGCGGGAGGGGCCTACAATGAGCAGTTCTTC,CASSPGLAGGAYNEQFF
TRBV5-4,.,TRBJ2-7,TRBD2,TGTGCCAGCAGCTTAAGCGGGGGCTACGAGCAGTACTTC,CASSLSGGYEQYF